One and the same sample provided the 28 T cell receptor beta chains below, sequenced in a study of cytomegalovirus exposure and HLA in healthy donors. PCR involved 60 Vbeta and 13 Jbeta primers. TCRdb keeps only in-frame clones here, not all; method: immunoSEQ multiplex PCR. The sample holds about 170,000 clones, approximately 81% seen once. Sequencing was carried out using PBMCs. These receptor sequences come from a young woman in good health and CMV-seronegative.

Details on this clone: The same CDR3 also results from other DNA sequences found in this sample. The gene calls are TRBV7-3 and TRBJ2-3, with TRBD2 matching 13 bases. The V gene end was trimmed by 4 bases and the J gene end by 4 bases; junction bases not matched to a gene: 2. This CDR3 has 15 amino acids. From germline, CDR1 is SGHTA and CDR2 FQGTGA. CDR3 region: CASSSTSGRADTQYF. The CDR3 DNA reads TGTGCCAGCAGCTCCACTAGCGGGAGGGCAGATACGCAGTATTTT. The complete variable domain, with remaining parts taken from reference TRBV7-3 and TRBJ2-3, reads GAGVSQTPSNKVTEKGKYVELRCDPISGHTALYWYRQSLGQGPEFLIYFQGTGAADDSGLPNDRFFAVRPEGSVSTLKIQRTERGDSAVYLCASSSTSGRADTQYFGPGTRLTVL.

The chain couples TRBV11-1 to TRBJ2-5; the match to TRBD1 covers 8 bases. The CDR3 is made up of 15 amino acids. The V and J ends lost 5 bases and 4 bases, in that order; junction bases with no gene match: 9. Germline lookup yields CDR1 SGHAT and CDR2 FQDESV (reference sequence). The CDR3 protein is CASSLRGRFGETQYF. The CDR3 nucleotides are TGTGCCAGCAGCCTCAGGGGGCGATTCGGAGAGACCCAGTACTTC. Combining the CDR3 with reference TRBV11-1 and TRBJ2-5 gives the whole variable domain EAEVAQSPRYKITEKSQAVAFWCDPISGHATLYWYRQILGQGPELLVQFQDESVVDDSQLPKDRFSAERLKGVDSTLKIQPAELGDSAMYLCASSLRGRFGETQYFGPGTRLLVL.

The chain uses TRBV28 and TRBJ2-3, with D possibly matching TRBD2 (6 bases). Germline lookup yields CDR1 MDHEN and CDR2 SYDVKM. Trimming stripped 8 bases from V and 3 bases from J, with 18 bases between. The CDR3 runs to 15 residues. In nucleotides, the CDR3 is TGTGCCAGCCGGACCGGGACTCACTCGACAGATACGCAGTATTTT. Translating gives CASRTGTHSTDTQYF.

This chain connects TRBV19 to TRBJ2-2; 10 positions match TRBD1. V gave up 0 bases and J gave up 5 bases; unmatched junction bases: 6. Germline loops: CDR1 LNHDA, CDR2 SQIVND (reference sequence). The CDR3 consists of 17 residues. CDR3: CASSIDTGTGVTGELFF. DNA of the CDR3: TGTGCCAGTAGTATAGATACCGGGACAGGGGTAACCGGGGAGCTGTTTTTT.

This chain connects TRBV5-1 to TRBJ2-3; 11 bases map to TRBD2. With 7 bases clipped from V and 0 bases from J, the junction kept 7 bases outside the gene matches. Germline V gene data show CDR1 as SGHRS and CDR2 as YFSETQ. CDR3 length: 16 residues. In DNA, the CDR3 is TGCGCCAGCGCTCTAGCGGGAGGCGTGAGCACAGATACGCAGTATTTT. Translated, it gives CASALAGGVSTDTQYF.

This clone was recorded once. This chain connects TRBV7-2 to TRBJ2-2; 8 nucleotides line up with TRBD2. The CDR3 spans 16 residues. The germline V gene encodes CDR1 SGHTA and CDR2 FQGNSA. Trimming at V came to 1 base and at J to 6 bases, leaving 7 bases not matched to a gene. This CDR3 reads CASSLESGGLAGELFF. The CDR3 nucleotides are TGTGCCAGCAGCTTAGAGAGCGGGGGATTGGCCGGGGAGCTGTTTTTT.

J is TRBJ1-4 and V is TRBV12-5, with D possibly TRBD1 on 5 matching bases. Trimming left V 3 bases short and J 8 bases short, with 31 bases between. CDR3 size: 20 residues. Germline CDR1 reads LGHNT; CDR2 reads FRNRAP. The CDR3 DNA is TGTGCTAGTGGTTTAGGGGCAGGGCCGGTGGCCCCTTCTGGCCGAGAAAAACTGTTTTTT. Its translation is CASGLGAGPVAPSGREKLFF.

The chain employs TRBV30 and TRBJ1-5, with D unresolved. V was cut by 3 bases and J by 0 bases, with 9 bases left in between. Germline CDR1 reads GTSNPN; CDR2 reads SVGIG (reference sequence). The CDR3 is 14 residues long. This CDR3 is CAWRRADSNQPQHF. Here the CDR3 DNA reads TGTGCCTGGAGGCGAGCGGATAGCAATCAGCCCCAGCATTTT.

The chain has TRBV2 and TRBJ1-2, with D uncertain. CDR1 is SNHLY, CDR2 FYNNEI, per germline. The CDR3 consists of 14 residues. V lost 4 bases and J 0 bases, leaving 9 bases between the germline ends. The CDR3 sequence: CASSGLQSNYGYTF. CDR3 bases: TGTGCCAGCAGTGGACTGCAGTCTAACTATGGCTACACCTTC.

In this sample, this clone turned up a few times. The V and J genes are TRBV2 and TRBJ2-1, with TRBD2 matching 11 bases. Germline V gives CDR1 SNHLY, CDR2 FYNNEI. The CDR3 is 15 residues long. Unmatched junction bases numbered 6, after V lost 2 bases and J lost 9 bases. CDR3 in amino acids: CASSERRSGRGEQFF. CDR3 bases: TGTGCCAGCAGTGAAAGACGTAGCGGGAGGGGTGAGCAGTTCTTC. Full variable domain (missing parts from reference TRBV2 and TRBJ2-1): EPEVTQTPSHQVTQMGQEVILRCVPISNHLYFYWYRQILGQKVEFLVSFYNNEISEKSEIFDDQFSVERPDGSNFTLKIRSTKLEDSAMYFCASSERRSGRGEQFFGPGTRLTVL.

The chain has TRBV7-9 and TRBJ2-3; 12 bases fit TRBD2. The ends lost 2 bases at V and 3 bases at J; junction bases unmatched: 9. The CDR3 has 18 residues. Germline V gene lookup returns CDR1 SEHNR and CDR2 FQNEAQ (reference sequence). CDR3: CASSLKTSGRSGTDTQYF. The DNA for the CDR3 is TGTGCCAGCAGCTTAAAGACTAGCGGGAGATCGGGGACAGATACGCAGTATTTT. Based on the CDR3 plus reference TRBV7-9 and TRBJ2-3, the full variable domain is DTGVSQNPRHKITKRGQNVTFRCDPISEHNRLYWYRQTLGQGPEFLTYFQNEAQLEKSRLLSDRFSAERPKGSFSTLEIQRTEQGDSAMYLCASSLKTSGRSGTDTQYFGPGTRLTVL.

This chain connects TRBV7-8 to TRBJ2-7, with D tentatively TRBD1 (5 bases). This CDR3 has 14 residues. The V gene's germline CDR1 is SGHVS and CDR2 FQNEAQ. V was clipped by 3 bases and J by 2 bases, with 11 bases between them. The CDR3 sequence: CASSFKRQTYEQYF. In DNA form, the CDR3 reads TGTGCCAGCAGCTTTAAGAGACAGACCTACGAGCAGTACTTC.

For the CDR3, the DNA is TGTGCTAGTGGTTCTGGGAGTCCCGGAAACTATGGCTACACCTTC. Protein product: CASGSGSPGNYGYTF. The V and J genes are TRBV12-5 and TRBJ1-2; D call uncertain. Trimming pared 4 bases from V and 2 bases from J, leaving 14 bases between. The CDR3 spans 15 residues. CDR1 LGHNT and CDR2 FRNRAP come from the germline V gene. Full variable domain (rest looked up from reference TRBV12-5 and TRBJ1-2): DARVTQTPRHKVTEMGQEVTMRCQPILGHNTVFWYRQTMMQGLELLAYFRNRAPLDDSGMPKDRFSAEMPDATLATLKIQPSEPRDSAVYFCASGSGSPGNYGYTFGSGTRLTVV.

The chain couples TRBV11-2 to TRBJ1-3; 9 bases are a match to TRBD1. This CDR3 contains 16 residues. Per the germline V gene, CDR1 is SGHAT and CDR2 is FQNNGV. The V and J ends lost 3 bases and 0 bases, in that order; junction bases with no gene match: 3. This CDR3 is CASSLDRGVSGNTIYF. The CDR3 nucleotides are TGTGCCAGCAGCTTGGACAGGGGAGTCTCTGGAAACACCATATATTTT.

The chain has TRBV18 and TRBJ2-7, with D tentatively TRBD1 (6 bases). Trimming cost V 3 bases and J 1 base, with 22 bases left between them. Per germline, CDR1 KGHSH and CDR2 LQKENI. This CDR3 region has 18 residues. CDR3 bases: TGTGCCAGCTCACCTGGGTACGACAGGCCGTCACGTTCCTACGAGCAGTACTTC. Translated, it gives CASSPGYDRPSRSYEQYF.

CDR3 in amino acids: CASSDSGGRYNEQFF. CDR3 nucleotides: TGTGCCAGCAGTGACTCGGGCGGGAGGTACAATGAGCAGTTCTTC. The chain uses TRBV6-4 and TRBJ2-1; 8 bases map to TRBD2. The CDR3 covers 15 residues. CDR1 MRHNA and CDR2 SNTAGT come from the germline V gene. J was trimmed by 4 bases and V by 0 bases; bases with no gene match: 2.

This rearrangement joins TRBV7-3 to TRBJ2-3, with 7 bases that match TRBD1. The V segment lost 5 bases and the J segment 3 bases; nucleotides outside the gene matches: 8. This CDR3 contains 15 residues. Germline-derived CDR1 and CDR2 are SGHTA and FQGTGA. The CDR3 DNA follows: TGTGCCAGCAGCCTGGGACAGCCAGGGACAGATACGCAGTATTTT. Translating gives CASSLGQPGTDTQYF.

This clone has only one observation. The chain combines TRBV2 with TRBJ1-3; the D gene is possibly TRBD1 (6 bases). Trimming took off 2 bases at V and 4 bases at J, with 12 bases between the two ends. The CDR3 sequence is 15 residues long. Germline V gene lookup returns CDR1 SNHLY and CDR2 FYNNEI. The chain's CDR3 is CASSEISGVGNTIYF. Written as DNA, the CDR3 is TGTGCCAGCAGTGAAATATCAGGGGTCGGAAACACCATATATTTT.

For this clone: The germline gene is not matched at one end of the junction; a read error may be the cause. This chain joins TRBV7-9 and TRBJ2-7; TRBD2 is a possible D gene (7 bases). CDR1 is SEHNR and CDR2 is FQNEAQ in the germline V gene (reference sequence). The CDR3 totals 14 residues. The chain's CDR3 is CSSSSRGGGAEQYF. CDR3 nucleotides: TGTTCCAGCAGCTCAAGAGGGGGGGGAGCGGAGCAGTACTTC.

The chain joins TRBV4-3 to TRBJ2-5, with a possible D match to TRBD2 (6 bases). With 1 base removed from V and 5 bases from J, the gap between germline ends came to 17 bases. CDR3 length: 16 amino acids. Germline lookup yields CDR1 LGHNA and CDR2 YSLEER. The CDR3 DNA reads TGCGCCAGCAGCCAAGGCGACGGGGGTCACGTGGAGACCCAGTACTTC. Its protein product is CASSQGDGGHVETQYF.

This clone has a single count. The rearrangement uses TRBV6-5 and TRBJ1-1; tentatively, D is TRBD1 (5 bases). V lost 10 bases, J lost 4 bases, and 16 bases lay in between. This CDR3 is 13 amino acids long. CDR1 and CDR2 from the germline V gene are MNHEY and SVGAGI. CDR3: CATSRAFGTEAFF. CDR3 DNA sequence: TGTGCCACCTCCAGGGCCTTTGGCACTGAAGCTTTCTTT.

The chain is built from TRBV2 and TRBJ1-1; 9 bases agree with TRBD1. Germline V lookup: CDR1 SNHLY, CDR2 FYNNEI. J lost 4 bases, V lost 5 bases, and 8 bases had no gene match. This CDR3 has 15 amino acids. In DNA, the CDR3 is TGTGCCAGCAGTACCGGGACAGGGTCGGTCACTGAAGCTTTCTTT. Translated: CASSTGTGSVTEAFF.

The J gene is TRBJ2-1, the V gene TRBV11-3; 7 bases are shared with TRBD1. J was trimmed by 2 bases and V by 4 bases; bases with no gene match: 2. The germline V gene encodes CDR1 SGHNT and CDR2 YENEEA. CDR3 length: 14 amino acids. Here the CDR3 reads CASSSTGTYNEQFF. In nucleotides, the CDR3 is TGTGCCAGCAGCTCGACAGGGACCTACAATGAGCAGTTCTTC.

The chain links TRBV28 to TRBJ1-4, with D hard to call. Looked up from germline, CDR1 is MDHEN and CDR2 is SYDVKM. CDR3 size: 11 residues. V gave up 7 bases and J gave up 7 bases, with 7 bases separating them. The CDR3 region is CASNFREKLFF. The CDR3 DNA follows: TGTGCCAGCAATTTCCGTGAAAAACTGTTTTTT.

The rearrangement links TRBV18 to TRBJ2-3, with no clear D. Trimming removed 1 base from V and 3 bases from J, with 8 bases in between. CDR1 and CDR2 (germline): KGHSH, LQKENI. There are 14 residues in the CDR3. CDR3 nucleotide sequence: TGTGCCAGCTCACCACGGAGCAAAACAGATACGCAGTATTTT. Translation gives CASSPRSKTDTQYF.

V and J are TRBV28 and TRBJ2-1; 7 positions match TRBD2. The CDR3 length is 15 residues. Trimming cost V 7 bases and J 1 base; bases outside gene matches: 7. Per germline, CDR1 MDHEN and CDR2 SYDVKM. CDR3 in DNA: TGTGCCAGCATGCCGTGGCGGGAGTCCTACAATGAGCAGTTCTTC. Its protein is CASMPWRESYNEQFF.

The V call is TRBV15, the J call TRBJ2-5, with 7 bases identical to TRBD1. The CDR3 contains 15 residues. Germline V gene data show CDR1 as LNHNV and CDR2 as YYDKDF (reference sequence). V lost 0 bases to trimming and J lost 1 base; unmatched junction nucleotides: 2. In DNA form, the CDR3 reads TGTGCCACCAGCAGAGATTACAGGGGCCAAGAGACCCAGTACTTC. Translation gives CATSRDYRGQETQYF. Based on the CDR3 plus reference TRBV15 and TRBJ2-5, the full variable domain is DAMVIQNPRYQVTQFGKPVTLSCSQTLNHNVMYWYQQKSSQAPKLLFHYYDKDFNNEADTPDNFQSRRPNTSFCFLDIRSPGLGDTAMYLCATSRDYRGQETQYFGPGTRLLVL.

The V gene is TRBV9, the J gene TRBJ2-1, with a tentative D call TRBD2 (6 bases). CDR3 size: 12 residues. Germline V gene lookup returns CDR1 SGDLS and CDR2 YYNGEE. Trimming cost V 2 bases and J 6 bases, with 6 bases left between them. The CDR3 region is CASSVSGNEQFF. Here the CDR3 DNA reads TGTGCCAGCAGCGTTAGCGGCAATGAGCAGTTCTTC.